The 19 T cell receptor beta chains below come from one sample, sequenced in a study of cytomegalovirus exposure and HLA in healthy donors. The PCR ran on 60 Vbeta and 13 Jbeta primers. Profiled with immunoSEQ multiplex PCR; TCRdb holds only in-frame clones, not every one. Counted here are 130,000 or so clones, 65% to 80% occurring once; the ten biggest clones make up around 3.6%. Sequencing used PBMCs. These receptors were collected from a man under 40 in good health and CMV-seronegative.

V gene TRBV7-8 combines with J gene TRBJ1-1, with a tentative D call TRBD1 (5 bases). The CDR3 loop spans 10 amino acids. Trimming took off 10 bases at V and 7 bases at J, with 10 bases between the two ends. Germline assignment: CDR1 SGHVS and CDR2 FQNEAQ. The chain's CDR3 is CAIRDSEAFF. The DNA for the CDR3 is TGTGCCATACGAGACAGTGAAGCTTTCTTT.

The V gene is TRBV5-1, the J gene TRBJ2-3; possible D gene TRBD2, 6 bases. Germline CDR1 SGHRS, CDR2 YFSETQ. This CDR3 comprises 15 residues. Trimming removed 6 bases from V and 1 base from J, with 15 bases in between. This CDR3 reads CASIPGTPGTDTQYF. The CDR3 DNA reads as TGCGCCAGCATACCCGGGACTCCCGGCACAGATACGCAGTATTTT.

This clone was counted a few times. The chain is built from TRBV6-4 and TRBJ2-2, with D possibly TRBD2 on 6 matching bases. This CDR3 comprises 14 residues. Per the germline V gene, CDR1 is MRHNA and CDR2 is SNTAGT. Trimming left V 6 bases short and J 3 bases short, with 11 bases between. The CDR3 loop reads CASSRDSDTGELFF. CDR3 DNA: TGTGCCAGCAGCCGGGACTCCGACACCGGGGAGCTGTTTTTT.

V and J are TRBV7-9 and TRBJ2-7, with 7 nucleotides matching TRBD1. Unmatched junction bases numbered 12, after V lost 5 bases and J lost 5 bases. The CDR3 covers 15 residues. From germline, CDR1 is SEHNR and CDR2 FQNEAQ (reference sequence). In DNA, the CDR3 is TGTGCCAGCAGCACCGGACAGGTAGGGAAGAACGAGCAGTACTTC. It codes for CASSTGQVGKNEQYF.

Only one count was recorded for this clone. This rearrangement joins TRBV10-3 to TRBJ2-7, with TRBD1 matching over 9 bases. Germline V gene sequence: CDR1 ENHRY, CDR2 SYGVKD. The CDR3 contains 17 residues. Trimming cost V 7 bases and J 0 bases; bases outside gene matches: 13. Here the CDR3 reads CAITAGRPGQGSYEQYF. The CDR3 nucleotides are TGTGCCATCACGGCCGGACGGCCGGGACAGGGCTCCTACGAGCAGTACTTC.

This clone was observed a handful of times. V gene TRBV6-1 combines with J gene TRBJ2-5, with 7 bases identical to TRBD2. V was pared by 7 bases and J by 4 bases, with 6 bases of the junction left unmatched. The CDR3 spans 13 residues. The germline V gene encodes CDR1 MNHNS and CDR2 SASEGT. The CDR3, as DNA: TGTGCCAGCATCAAGGGAGGGCGAGAGACCCAGTACTTC. Translating it yields CASIKGGRETQYF.

The chain couples TRBV5-5 to TRBJ2-3; TRBD1 is a possible D gene (5 bases). Trimming left V 4 bases short and J 2 bases short, with 11 bases between. This CDR3 region has 14 residues. Germline V CDR1 and CDR2: SGHKS, YYEKEE (reference sequence). Here the CDR3 reads CASSLQGYTDTQYF. The CDR3, as DNA: TGTGCCAGCAGCCTCCAGGGTTACACAGATACGCAGTATTTT.

This clone was counted a single time. The chain links TRBV15 to TRBJ2-7, with D possibly being TRBD1 (6 bases). The CDR3 is 14 amino acids. V lost 6 bases and J lost 4, with 16 bases in between. Germline CDR1 is LNHNV and CDR2 is YYDKDF (reference sequence). CDR3: CATSADRQLYEQYF. The DNA for the CDR3 is TGTGCCACCAGTGCGGACAGACAACTATACGAGCAGTACTTC.

The chain employs TRBV27 and TRBJ2-2; TRBD1 matches at 11 bases. The ends lost 0 bases at V and 2 bases at J; junction bases unmatched: 2. Germline V CDR1 and CDR2: MNHEY, SMNVEV (reference sequence). The CDR3 length is 17 residues. This chain's CDR3 is CASSLSWTGGNTGELFF. The CDR3 DNA reads as TGTGCCAGCAGTTTATCTTGGACAGGGGGCAACACCGGGGAGCTGTTTTTT.

The J gene is TRBJ1-1, the V gene TRBV29-1; D gene uncertain. The CDR3 spans 13 residues. The germline V gene has CDR1 SQVTM and CDR2 ANQGSEA. V lost 7 bases and J lost 5, with 17 bases in between. CDR3 sequence reads: CSGRDRVLTEAFF. In nucleotides, the CDR3 is TGCAGCGGCCGGGATAGAGTGCTAACTGAAGCTTTCTTT. Full variable domain (missing parts from reference TRBV29-1 and TRBJ1-1): SAVISQKPSRDICQRGTSLTIQCQVDSQVTMMFWYRQQPGQSLTLIATANQGSEATYESGFVIDKFPISRPNLTFSTLTVSNMSPEDSSIYLCSGRDRVLTEAFFGQGTRLTVV.

This sequence joins TRBV28 and TRBJ1-1; unclear D gene. The CDR3 length is 13 residues. Germline CDR1 reads MDHEN; CDR2 reads SYDVKM. Trimming took off 7 bases at V and 1 base at J, with 10 bases between the two ends. The CDR3 sequence: CASTGISNTEAFF. The CDR3 nucleotides are TGTGCCAGCACGGGGATTTCGAACACTGAAGCTTTCTTT.

Only a few counts were recorded for this clone. As DNA, the CDR3 is TGCGCCAGCATCCCACCCTGGGGTTCCGGGGTCAACACCGGGGAGCTGTTTTTT. Amino acids: CASIPPWGSGVNTGELFF. This chain joins TRBV5-1 and TRBJ2-2; possible D gene TRBD2, 5 bases. Deletions cut 6 bases from V and 2 bases from J, with 23 bases between. The CDR3 is 18 amino acids. CDR1 and CDR2 (germline): SGHRS, YFSETQ.

The chain combines TRBV4-3 with TRBJ2-3, with a weak D call TRBD1 (6 bases). The CDR3 extends over 14 amino acids. V lost 2 bases and J lost 1, with 7 bases in between. Germline CDR1 reads LGHNA; CDR2 reads YSLEER. CDR3 coding DNA: TGCGCCAGCAGCCAACGACAGGGCACAGATACGCAGTATTTT. It codes for CASSQRQGTDTQYF.

The genes are TRBV11-2 and TRBJ2-7; D uncertain. Trimming removed 6 bases from V and 5 bases from J, with 11 bases in between. From germline, CDR1 is SGHAT and CDR2 FQNNGV. CDR3 length: 12 amino acids. The CDR3 DNA reads as TGTGCCAGCAGAGCTTTCCTCGACGAGCAGTACTTC. Its translation is CASRAFLDEQYF.

The sample holds one count of this clone. The chain couples TRBV19 to TRBJ2-7; a weak D match, TRBD1 (6 bases). The germline gives CDR1 LNHDA, CDR2 SQIVND (reference sequence). Trimming left V 6 bases short and J 5 bases short, with 17 bases between. The CDR3 covers 14 residues. The CDR3 protein is CASSRLTGLDEQYF. DNA for the CDR3: TGTGCCAGTAGCCGACTTACAGGGTTGGACGAGCAGTACTTC.

This clone was observed a handful of times. J is TRBJ2-7 and V is TRBV2; TRBD1 matches at 7 bases. J lost 3 bases, V lost 7 bases, and 9 bases had no gene match. Germline V gives CDR1 SNHLY, CDR2 FYNNEI. This CDR3 contains 14 residues. The CDR3 loop is CASTRQGIGYEQYF. The CDR3 coding sequence is TGTGCCAGCACACGACAGGGAATAGGCTACGAGCAGTACTTC.

V and J are TRBV5-1 and TRBJ2-5; 7 nucleotides match TRBD1. The V segment lost 0 bases and the J segment 5 bases; nucleotides outside the gene matches: 7. This CDR3 is built from 15 residues. Germline CDR1 is SGHRS and CDR2 is YFSETQ. The CDR3 here is CASSLGETGTETQYF. CDR3 nucleotide sequence: TGCGCCAGCAGCTTGGGAGAGACAGGGACGGAGACCCAGTACTTC.

The chain joins TRBV6-5 to TRBJ1-4, with no clear D. CDR3 size: 15 residues. V gave up 7 bases and J gave up 3 bases, with 15 bases separating them. Per the germline V gene, CDR1 is MNHEY and CDR2 is SVGAGI. CDR3 region: CASMGAALANEKLFF. In DNA form, the CDR3 reads TGTGCCAGCATGGGAGCTGCGTTGGCTAATGAAAAACTGTTTTTT.

Details on this clone: Other nucleotide sequences from this sample produce the same CDR3. The chain is built from TRBV9 and TRBJ2-3; TRBD2 matches 8 bases. The CDR3 is 14 amino acids. Germline CDR1 reads SGDLS; CDR2 reads YYNGEE. V lost 2 bases, J lost 5 bases, and 4 bases stayed unmatched. The CDR3 region has the DNA TGTGCCAGCAGCGTGAGTAGCGGGGTAGATACGCAGTATTTT. It specifies CASSVSSGVDTQYF. Full variable domain (missing parts from reference TRBV9 and TRBJ2-3): DSGVTQTPKHLITATGQRVTLRCSPRSGDLSVYWYQQSLDQGLQFLIQYYNGEERAKGNILERFSAQQFPDLHSELNLSSLELGDSALYFCASSVSSGVDTQYFGPGTRLTVL.